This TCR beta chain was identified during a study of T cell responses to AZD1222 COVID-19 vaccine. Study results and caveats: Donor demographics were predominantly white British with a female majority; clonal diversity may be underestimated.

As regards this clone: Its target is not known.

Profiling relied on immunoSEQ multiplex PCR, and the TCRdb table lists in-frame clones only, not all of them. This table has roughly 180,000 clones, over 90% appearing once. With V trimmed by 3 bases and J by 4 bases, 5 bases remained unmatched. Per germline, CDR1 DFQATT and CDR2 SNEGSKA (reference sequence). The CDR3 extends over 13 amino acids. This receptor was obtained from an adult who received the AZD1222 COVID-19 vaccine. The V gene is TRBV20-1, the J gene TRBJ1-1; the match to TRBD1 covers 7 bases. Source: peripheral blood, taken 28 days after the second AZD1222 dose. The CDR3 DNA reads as TGCAGTGCTAGTAGGGGGCTCGGCACTGAAGCTTTCTTT. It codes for CSASRGLGTEAFF.